Below, one TCR beta chain is given with its context. A junction end diverges from the germline sequence, so it may reflect a read error. This sample was included in a study of blood T cell repertoires in COVID-19. Overall study: COVID-19 samples from acute and convalescent phases originated in the United States, Italy and Spain. Nucleic acid was either cDNA or gDNA, and it came from T cells, B-cell-depleted T cells, or PBMCs.

Source study methods: Nucleated cell counts were estimated from reference gene primer amplification. The table came from immunoSEQ multiplex PCR; TCRdb's copy has only in-frame clones and leaves some out. That table furnishes V, J and clone size, whereas the DNA furnished D and trimming. The data contain about 140,000 clones, roughly 85% of them singletons. Germline V CDR1 and CDR2: SSHAT, FNYEAQ (reference sequence). The CDR3 sequence is 15 residues long. V usage is TRBV7-7 and J usage is TRBJ2-1; possible D gene TRBD1, 6 bases. The sample comprised peripheral blood. This clonotype was obtained from a man aged 50-60 years with acute or convalescent COVID-19. CDR3 region: CASRTDPSSYNEQFF. The DNA of the CDR3 is TGTGCTAGCAGGACAGATCCAAGCTCCTACAATGAGCAGTTCTTC. The full variable domain, with the rest looked up from reference TRBV7-7 and TRBJ2-1, is GAGVSQSPRYKVTKRGQDVTLRCDPISSHATLYWYQQALGQGPEFLTYFNYEAQPDKSGLPSDRFSAERPEGSISTLTIQRTEQRDSAMYRCASRTDPSSYNEQFFGPGTRLTVL.